The rows below give T cell receptor beta chains drawn from one sample of a study of T-cell reconstitution after alpha-beta-depleted transplantation in children. TCRdb recomputed calls from the PCR reads with MiXCR, one row per CDR3 protein. The sample consists of 300,000 to 400,000 distinct CDR3 sequences, approximately 23% of them appearing once. The material sequenced was PBMCs, mostly from graft donor cells, taken 180 days after TCRalphabeta/CD19-depleted stem cell transplant. These receptors were collected from a male patient younger than 18 who had a stem cell transplant for acute lymphoblastic leukemia, so the T cells may come from the graft donor. The CDR3 runs from the conserved cysteine through the conserved F or W. D genes are given only for firm matches. Size is stated for part of the rows, as once, few or many counts, or as a class when the clone is expanded.

V gene	J gene	D gene	clone size	CDR3 DNA	CDR3 protein
TRBV4-1	TRBJ1-5	TRBD1	-	TGCGCCAGCAGCGCACGCATACCGACAGGGACTCAGCCCCAGCATTTT	CASSARIPTGTQPQHF
TRBV18	TRBJ2-6	-	many	TGCGCCAGCAGCCCCTCTGGGGCCAACGTCCTGACTTTC	CASSPSGANVLTF
TRBV10-3	TRBJ2-7	TRBD2	few	TGTGCCATCAGTGTTAGCGGGAGGGCGTACGAGCAGTACTTC	CAISVSGRAYEQYF
TRBV4-1	TRBJ2-3	-	few	TGCGCCAGCAGCCAAGATCGACTAGTTCGCACAGATACGCAGTATTTT	CASSQDRLVRTDTQYF
TRBV6-1	TRBJ2-2	-	-	TGTGCCAGCATGGGGTTTGCCCCGAACACCGGGGAGCTGTTTTTT	CASMGFAPNTGELFF
TRBV2	TRBJ2-7	TRBD2	-	TGTGCCAGCAGTGAAGCGGGGGGACTAGCGGGTGGAATCTACGAGCAGTACTTC	CASSEAGGLAGGIYEQYF
TRBV7-3	TRBJ2-1	TRBD2	few	TGTGCCAGCAGCGCCCGACTAGCGGGAGGGCAGTTCTTC	CASSARLAGGQFF
TRBV3-1	TRBJ2-7	TRBD1	-	TGTGCCAGCAGCCAAAGGGACAGGGGAGCGGTCGAGCAGTACTTC	CASSQRDRGAVEQYF
TRBV10-3	TRBJ2-6	-	many	TGTGCCATCAGTGCGGGTGGGCGACACCTTATTTCTGGGGCCAACGTCCTGACTTTC	CAISAGGRHLISGANVLTF
TRBV7-3	TRBJ2-1	TRBD1	-	TGTGCCAGCAGCCCGGACAGGGGGACCTACAATGAGCAGTTCTTC	CASSPDRGTYNEQFF
TRBV9	TRBJ2-5	-	few	TGTGCCAGCAGCCCCCTCGTAGGAGGATTAAGGGAGACCCAGTACTTC	CASSPLVGGLRETQYF
TRBV12-5	TRBJ2-3	TRBD2	-	TGTGCTAGTGGTTTACTAGCGGGAGTGTCAGATACGCAGTATTTT	CASGLLAGVSDTQYF
TRBV20-1	TRBJ2-7	-	few	TGCAGTGCAGGGGGGGGTGGCGAGCAGTACTTC	CSAGGGGEQYF
TRBV7-2	TRBJ2-7	TRBD2	-	TGTGCCAGCAGAAAGACTAGCGGGATCTACGAGCAGTACTTC	CASRKTSGIYEQYF
TRBV7-9	TRBJ2-3	-	few	TGTGCCAGCAGCTTAGAGGGGCGCGGGATAGGAGCAGATACGCAGTATTTT	CASSLEGRGIGADTQYF
TRBV5-1	TRBJ2-5	-	many	TGCGCCAGCACCTCGTCGGGCAGGCAAGAGACCCAGTACTTC	CASTSSGRQETQYF
TRBV4-1	TRBJ2-7	TRBD1	-	TGCGCCAGCAGCCGCCCGACAGGGAGCTCCTACGAGCAGTACTTC	CASSRPTGSSYEQYF
TRBV5-1	TRBJ2-2	-	-	TGCGCCAGCCCCGCACCCTGGATAAGGGGCAAGAGTACGAACACCGGGGAGCTGTTTTTT	CASPAPWIRGKSTNTGELFF
TRBV7-9	TRBJ2-3	TRBD2	-	TGTGCCAGCAGCTTAATGGCGGGAGTGCCAGATACGCAGTATTTT	CASSLMAGVPDTQYF
TRBV5-6	TRBJ1-1	-	-	TGTGCCAGCAGCAGACAAACCCCCACTGAAGCTTTCTTT	CASSRQTPTEAFF
TRBV20-1	TRBJ2-2	-	-	TGCAGTGCTAGAGGGACCCCCGGAGGCACCGGGGAGCTGTTTTTT	CSARGTPGGTGELFF
TRBV7-9	TRBJ2-1	TRBD2	few	TGTGCCAGCAGCTTGGAGGGACTAGCGGGACCCTACAATGAGCAGTTCTTC	CASSLEGLAGPYNEQFF
TRBV5-1	TRBJ1-5	TRBD1	medium-sized	TGCGCCAGCAGCCGGACAGGGACCGCAGGGCCCCAGCATTTT	CASSRTGTAGPQHF
TRBV11-2	TRBJ2-4	-	-	TGTGCCAGCAGCTTAGATCGGACAAACATTCAGTACTTC	CASSLDRTNIQYF
TRBV6-1	TRBJ2-7	TRBD1	few	TGTGCCAGCAGGCTCCCGGGACAGGGGATTTACGAGCAGTACTTC	CASRLPGQGIYEQYF
TRBV6-5	TRBJ1-3	TRBD1	-	TGTGCCAGCGGTTCAGGAGTTGGGACAGGGTACGGAAACACCATATATTTT	CASGSGVGTGYGNTIYF
TRBV3-1	TRBJ1-1	TRBD1	few	TGTGCCAGCAGCCAGGGGACAGGAACTTTCTTT	CASSQGTGTFF
TRBV21-1	TRBJ1-3	-	-	TGTGCCAGCAGCAAAGCTTCAGGCTCTGGAAACACCATATATTTT	CASSKASGSGNTIYF